The T cell receptor beta chain under discussion was sequenced for a study of technical replicates of blood from a few donors. The CDR3 totals 15 residues. V was trimmed by 4 bases and J by 4 bases, leaving 14 bases between them. Germline V lookup: CDR1 SNHLY, CDR2 FYNNEI. Some clones are missing from TCRdb's copy, which holds only in-frame ones; the method was immunoSEQ multiplex PCR. Seen here are tens of thousands of clones, roughly 96% observed once, and the top ten hold under 0.35%. The TCR comes from a human donor in good health. Sequencing was carried out using T cells isolated from PBMCs. This chain links TRBV2 with TRBJ1-3; perhaps TRBD1 as D (6 bases). CDR3 DNA: TGTGCCAGCAGTGTCACAGGGAAGACCGGAAACACCATATATTTT. This sequence encodes CASSVTGKTGNTIYF.